The 15 T cell receptor beta chains below all came from one sample that was sequenced in a study of CD8+CD57+ T cells in acquired aplastic anemia. TCR beta VDJ and CDR3 were profiled, and genomic DNA was the template. TCRdb passed the reads through MiXCR, listing each CDR3 protein once. Among about 150,000 distinct CDR3 sequences, 35% to 50% were seen once, and the ten largest hold over 6.5%. The specimen was sorted CD4+, CD8+, or CD8+CD57+ T cells (not recorded which) from PBMCs. These receptors were obtained from a human donor in good health, serving as a control.

The CDR3 reads CASSEARQGSGYTF. As DNA, the CDR3 is TGTGCCAGCAGTGAAGCGCGGCAGGGAAGTGGCTACACCTTC. The genes are TRBV6-1 and TRBJ1-2, with D perhaps TRBD1 (5 bases). The CDR3 has 14 residues. Germline values: CDR1 MNHNS, CDR2 SASEGT. Trimming removed 0 bases at V and 7 bases at J, with 12 bases between.

Concerning this clonotype itself: Being one base from a much bigger clone, this may be a read error. J is TRBJ2-1 and V is TRBV20-1; D is perhaps TRBD2 (6 bases). Per the germline V gene, CDR1 is DFQATT and CDR2 is SNEGSKA (reference sequence). The CDR3 covers 15 residues. The CDR3 protein is CSALLDYQVGGERFF. The CDR3 bases are TGCAGTGCCCTATTGGACTACCAGGTGGGGGGTGAGCGGTTCTTC.

The rearrangement links TRBV7-2 to TRBJ1-4, with unresolved D. The CDR3 has 12 amino acids. Trimming removed 5 bases at V and 16 bases at J, with 17 bases between. CDR1 is SGHTA, CDR2 FQGNSA, per germline. The CDR3 is CASSPLSGGPFF. The CDR3 nucleotides are TGTGCCAGCAGCCCACTCTCCGGTGGGCCGTTTTTT.

The J gene is TRBJ2-5, the V gene TRBV29-1, with D unclear. This CDR3 contains 10 residues. V was pared by 8 bases and J by 4 bases, with 8 bases between. Germline CDR1 SQVTM, CDR2 ANQGSEA. CDR3 nucleotides: TGCAGCTTAGGGTTAGAGACCCAGTACTTC. Its protein product is CSLGLETQYF.

In its sample, this clonotype was seen a few times. The V call is TRBV10-3, the J call TRBJ1-5; no clear D gene. The CDR3 has 14 residues. CDR1 and CDR2 from the germline V gene are ENHRY and SYGVKD. Trimming removed 9 bases from V and 0 bases from J, with 12 bases in between. The CDR3 DNA reads as TGTGCCATTGGAAAGGGCGTTAGCAATCAGCCCCAGCATTTT. Its translation is CAIGKGVSNQPQHF.

This clonotype was seen ten or more times. The chain has TRBV19 and TRBJ1-6; 9 bases are shared with TRBD1. CDR3 length: 17 residues. CDR1 and CDR2 from the germline V gene are LNHDA and SQIVND (reference sequence). Trimming took 6 bases from V and 13 from J; bases not matched to a gene: 19. CDR3 in amino acids: CASSITGGQMNWGPLHF. CDR3 nucleotides: TGTGCCAGTAGCATCACAGGGGGCCAGATGAACTGGGGCCCCCTCCACTTT.

V and J are TRBV2 and TRBJ1-6, with 7 bases identical to TRBD1. This CDR3 has 14 amino acids. CDR1 SNHLY and CDR2 FYNNEI come from the germline V gene. The V and J ends lost 2 bases and 7 bases, in that order; junction bases with no gene match: 2. The CDR3 loop is CASSETGVNSPLHF. The CDR3, as DNA: TGTGCCAGCAGTGAAACAGGGGTCAATTCACCCCTCCACTTT.

The chain is built from TRBV25-1 and TRBJ1-4; D is uncertain. Germline loops: CDR1 MGHDK, CDR2 SYGVNS. The germline V and J ends were trimmed by 6 bases and 8 bases, with 19 bases remaining between them. The CDR3 contains 15 residues. CDR3 bases: TGTGCCAGCAGCCCCCCCGGCGCAGGCAACGAAAAACTGTTTTTT. This gives the protein CASSPPGAGNEKLFF.

This clonotype was counted many times. This chain uses TRBV3-1 with TRBJ1-2; D not resolved. V dropped 1 base and J dropped 7 bases, with 13 bases sitting between them. Germline values: CDR1 LGHDT, CDR2 YNNKEL (reference sequence). This CDR3 region has 14 residues. The CDR3 coding sequence is TGTGCCAGCAGCCAAGTTCACGGTGCTTCTGGCTACACCTTC. It encodes CASSQVHGASGYTF.

Remarks on this clonotype: Being one base from a much bigger clone, this may be a read error. This sequence joins TRBV9 and TRBJ2-7, with D maybe TRBD2 (6 bases). The length of the CDR3 is 16 residues. Germline CDR1 is SGDLS and CDR2 is YYNGEE. The CDR3 sequence: CASSYLARRDFYGQYF. In DNA form, the CDR3 reads TGTGCCAGCAGTTACCTCGCTCGGAGGGACTTCTACGGGCAGTACTTC.

Worth noting for this clonotype: A read error may account for a junction end that differs from germline. The chain is built from TRBV4-1 and TRBJ1-1; D unclear. Germline V gene data show CDR1 as MGHRA and CDR2 as YSYEKL. The CDR3 runs 15 residues. CDR3 nucleotide sequence: TGCGCCAGCAGCCAGGGCTATAGGCAGAACACCGAAGCTTTCTTT. Translating it yields CASSQGYRQNTEAFF.

The chain employs TRBV20-1 and TRBJ1-1; no definite D call. V was clipped by 1 base and J by 1 base, with 10 bases between them. The germline gives CDR1 DFQATT, CDR2 SNEGSKA (reference sequence). The CDR3 runs 14 residues. Here the CDR3 reads CSARAGTRNTEAFF. In DNA form, the CDR3 reads TGCAGTGCTAGAGCGGGAACTCGGAACACTGAAGCTTTCTTT.

This clonotype was seen ten or more times. The V call is TRBV19, the J call TRBJ1-5, with 7 nucleotides matching TRBD1. The CDR3 spans 15 residues. Germline values: CDR1 LNHDA, CDR2 SQIVND (reference sequence). V shed 5 bases, J shed 2 bases, and the junction held 6 bases outside the gene matches. The CDR3 sequence is CASSDTGVGNQPQHF. The DNA of the CDR3 is TGTGCCAGTAGTGATACAGGGGTGGGCAATCAGCCCCAGCATTTT.

This chain links TRBV6-5 with TRBJ1-3; 7 bases agree with TRBD1. This CDR3 spans 17 amino acids. Germline V gene sequence: CDR1 MNHEY, CDR2 SVGAGI. V lost 4 bases to trimming and J lost 0 bases; unmatched junction nucleotides: 9. The CDR3 sequence is CASSLTGTAISGNTIYF. The CDR3, as DNA: TGTGCCAGCAGTTTGACCGGGACAGCTATCTCTGGAAACACCATATATTTT.

This clonotype appeared once. A much more abundant neighbour one base away suggests this may be a read error. This rearrangement joins TRBV5-1 to TRBJ2-3, with D possibly matching TRBD2 (6 bases). Between the trimmed V and J ends, which lost 4 bases and 4 bases, there was a span of 16 bases. This CDR3 is 15 amino acids long. From germline, CDR1 is SGHRS and CDR2 YFSETQ. The CDR3 region has the DNA TGCGCCAGCAGCCCCTGGGGACCTAGCGCAGATACGCAGTATTTT. Translating gives CASSPWGPSADTQYF.